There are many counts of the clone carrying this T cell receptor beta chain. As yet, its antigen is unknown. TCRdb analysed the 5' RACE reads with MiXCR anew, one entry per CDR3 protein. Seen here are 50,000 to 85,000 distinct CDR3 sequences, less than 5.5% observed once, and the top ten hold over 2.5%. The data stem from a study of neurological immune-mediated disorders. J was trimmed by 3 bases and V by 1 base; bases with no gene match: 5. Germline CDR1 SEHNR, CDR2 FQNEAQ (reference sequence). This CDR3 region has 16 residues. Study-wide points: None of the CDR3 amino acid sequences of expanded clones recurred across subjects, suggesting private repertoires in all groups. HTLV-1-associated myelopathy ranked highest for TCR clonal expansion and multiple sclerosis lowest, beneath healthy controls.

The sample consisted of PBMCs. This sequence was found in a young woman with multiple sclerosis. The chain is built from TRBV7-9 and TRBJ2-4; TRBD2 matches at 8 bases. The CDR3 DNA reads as TGTGCCAGCAGCTTAGTGGTAGCGGGGCACAAAAACATTCAGTACTTC. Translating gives CASSLVVAGHKNIQYF.